One and the same sample provided the 9 T cell receptor beta chains below, sequenced in a study of T cell responses to AZD1222 COVID-19 vaccine (dated by TCRdb to the early 2020s). The receptor library was made with the immunoSEQ multiplex PCR assay. Drawn from immuneACCESS, this table holds only the in-frame rearrangements with V and J called that TCRdb kept. Clones are partly lost; checked studies trace under half to an unresolved V gene and leave the rest unexplained. The sample has more than 85,000 clones on record, 88% of them singletons. The ten largest clones take up approximately 15% of the sample. Taken with the paper, the label for time point translates to: baseline before first vaccination. Specimen: peripheral blood, collected on day 0 of AZD1222 vaccination. These receptors came from an adult in good health.

This rearrangement joins TRBV19 to TRBJ1-5; unclear D gene. Trimming took off 1 base at V and 1 base at J, with 5 bases between the two ends. CDR3 length equals 14 residues. From germline, CDR1 is LNHDA and CDR2 SQIVND (reference sequence). CDR3 residues: CASSIAASNQPQHF. The CDR3 bases are TGTGCCAGTAGTATAGCAGCCAGCAATCAGCCCCAGCATTTT.

The V call is TRBV3-1 (or the pseudogene TRBV3-2), the J call TRBJ1-5; D unresolved. This CDR3 contains 15 residues. Germline V gene data show CDR1 as LGHDT and CDR2 as YNNKEL (reference sequence). V was shortened by 4 bases and J by 3 bases, with 13 bases between the two germline ends. CDR3 DNA sequence: TGTGCCAGCAGCCGCGGGCGGGTTACCAATCAGCCCCAGCATTTT. It specifies CASSRGRVTNQPQHF.

In this sample, this clone turned up a few times. Written as DNA, the CDR3 is TGCGCCAGCAGCCCGAAGACAGTGAACACTGAAGCTTTCTTT. This codes for CASSPKTVNTEAFF. The genes are TRBV5-1 and TRBJ1-1; D might be TRBD1 (5 bases). The V gene's germline CDR1 is SGHRS and CDR2 YFSETQ. V shed 4 bases and J shed 0 bases, with 10 bases lying between them. The CDR3 loop spans 14 amino acids.

The chain couples TRBV5-1 to TRBJ1-5, with TRBD1 matching over 7 bases. This CDR3 contains 13 residues. V dropped 5 bases and J dropped 10; count of bases not matched to a gene: 9. Per the germline V gene, CDR1 is SGHRS and CDR2 is YFSETQ. In DNA form, the CDR3 reads TGCGCCAGCAGGACAGGGTTGGAGGGCCCCCAGCATTTT. This encodes CASRTGLEGPQHF. Full variable domain (remainder filled in from reference TRBV5-1 and TRBJ1-5): KAGVTQTPRYLIKTRGQQVTLSCSPISGHRSVSWYQQTPGQGLQFLFEYFSETQRNKGNFPGRFSGRQFSNSRSEMNVSTLELGDSALYLCASRTGLEGPQHFGDGTRLSIL.

The genes are TRBV27 and TRBJ1-1, with D perhaps matching TRBD1 (5 bases). V dropped 7 bases and J dropped 4 bases, with 22 bases sitting between them. The CDR3 sequence is 16 residues long. Germline lookup yields CDR1 MNHEY and CDR2 SMNVEV (reference sequence). CDR3 sequence (DNA): TGTGCCAGCACCACATCGCGGGGCGGGAAATTCACTGAAGCTTTCTTT. Amino acid sequence: CASTTSRGGKFTEAFF.

The rearrangement joins TRBV10-3 to TRBJ1-6; tentative D call: TRBD1 (6 bases). The germline CDR1 and CDR2 sequences are ENHRY and SYGVKD. Trimming pared 2 bases from V and 4 bases from J, leaving 18 bases between. The CDR3 length is 18 residues. The CDR3 protein is CAISEGRTVGGYNSPLHF. The CDR3 DNA sequence: TGTGCCATCAGTGAGGGGAGAACAGTAGGGGGGTATAATTCACCCCTCCACTTT.

CDR3 residues: CASSLHRGQETQYF. The CDR3 DNA sequence: TGTGCCAGCAGCTTACACAGGGGGCAAGAGACCCAGTACTTC. The V and J genes are TRBV11-3 and TRBJ2-5; 8 nucleotides match TRBD1. From germline, CDR1 is SGHNT and CDR2 YENEEA. V shed 2 bases, J shed 2 bases, and the junction held 1 base outside the gene matches. The CDR3 spans 14 residues.

The chain carries TRBV25-1 and TRBJ2-1; TRBD2 matches 10 bases. The germline gives CDR1 MGHDK, CDR2 SYGVNS. The CDR3 is 17 residues long. V was clipped by 4 bases and J by 8 bases; unmatched bases: 14. In DNA form, the CDR3 reads TGTGCCAGCAGTGGCGCCGGGACTAGCGAATCCGGCTATGAGCAGTTCTTC. Encoded protein: CASSGAGTSESGYEQFF.

This chain links TRBV28 with TRBJ2-3, with 9 bases aligning to TRBD2. The V gene end was trimmed by 3 bases and the J gene end by 4 bases; junction bases not matched to a gene: 8. Germline V gene lookup returns CDR1 MDHEN and CDR2 SYDVKM. The CDR3 contains 16 residues. Here the CDR3 DNA reads TGTGCCAGCAGTTTGAGTAGCGGGAGTGGGGCAGATACGCAGTATTTT. Its protein is CASSLSSGSGADTQYF.